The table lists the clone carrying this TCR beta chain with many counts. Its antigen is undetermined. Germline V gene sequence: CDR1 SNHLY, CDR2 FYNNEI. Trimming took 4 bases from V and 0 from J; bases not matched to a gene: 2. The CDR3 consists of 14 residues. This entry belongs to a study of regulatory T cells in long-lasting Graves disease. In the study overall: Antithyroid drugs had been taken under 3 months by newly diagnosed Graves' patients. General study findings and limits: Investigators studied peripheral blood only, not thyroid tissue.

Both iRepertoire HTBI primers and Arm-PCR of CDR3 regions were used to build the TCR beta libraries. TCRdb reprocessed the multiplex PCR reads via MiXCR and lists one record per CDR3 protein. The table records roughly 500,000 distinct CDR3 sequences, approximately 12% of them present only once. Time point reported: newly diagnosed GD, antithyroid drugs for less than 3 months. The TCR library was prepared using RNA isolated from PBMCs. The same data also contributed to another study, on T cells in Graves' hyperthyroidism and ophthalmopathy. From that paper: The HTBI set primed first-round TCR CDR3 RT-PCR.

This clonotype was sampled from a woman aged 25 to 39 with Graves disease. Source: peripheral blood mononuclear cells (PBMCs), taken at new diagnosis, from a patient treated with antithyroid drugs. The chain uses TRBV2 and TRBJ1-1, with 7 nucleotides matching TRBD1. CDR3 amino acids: CASSGGQLNTEAFF. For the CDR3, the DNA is TGTGCCAGCAGTGGGGGACAGCTGAACACTGAAGCTTTCTTT. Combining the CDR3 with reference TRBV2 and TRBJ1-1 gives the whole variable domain EPEVTQTPSHQVTQMGQEVILRCVPISNHLYFYWYRQILGQKVEFLVSFYNNEISEKSEIFDDQFSVERPDGSNFTLKIRSTKLEDSAMYFCASSGGQLNTEAFFGQGTRLTVV.